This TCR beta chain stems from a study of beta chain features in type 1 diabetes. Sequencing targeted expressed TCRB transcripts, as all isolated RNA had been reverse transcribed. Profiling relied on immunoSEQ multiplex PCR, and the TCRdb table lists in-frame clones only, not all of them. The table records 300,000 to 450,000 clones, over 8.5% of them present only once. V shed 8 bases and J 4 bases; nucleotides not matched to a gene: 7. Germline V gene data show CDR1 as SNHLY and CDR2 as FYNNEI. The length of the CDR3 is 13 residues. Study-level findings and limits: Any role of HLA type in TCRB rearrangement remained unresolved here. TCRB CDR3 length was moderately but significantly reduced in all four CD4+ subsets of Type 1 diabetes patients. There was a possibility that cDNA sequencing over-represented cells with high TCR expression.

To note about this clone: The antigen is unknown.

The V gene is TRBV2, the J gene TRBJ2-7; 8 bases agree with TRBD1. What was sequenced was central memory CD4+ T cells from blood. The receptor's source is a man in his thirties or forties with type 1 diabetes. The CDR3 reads CASSGQGRYEQYF. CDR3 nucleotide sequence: TGTGCCAGCTCCGGACAGGGAAGGTACGAGCAGTACTTC.